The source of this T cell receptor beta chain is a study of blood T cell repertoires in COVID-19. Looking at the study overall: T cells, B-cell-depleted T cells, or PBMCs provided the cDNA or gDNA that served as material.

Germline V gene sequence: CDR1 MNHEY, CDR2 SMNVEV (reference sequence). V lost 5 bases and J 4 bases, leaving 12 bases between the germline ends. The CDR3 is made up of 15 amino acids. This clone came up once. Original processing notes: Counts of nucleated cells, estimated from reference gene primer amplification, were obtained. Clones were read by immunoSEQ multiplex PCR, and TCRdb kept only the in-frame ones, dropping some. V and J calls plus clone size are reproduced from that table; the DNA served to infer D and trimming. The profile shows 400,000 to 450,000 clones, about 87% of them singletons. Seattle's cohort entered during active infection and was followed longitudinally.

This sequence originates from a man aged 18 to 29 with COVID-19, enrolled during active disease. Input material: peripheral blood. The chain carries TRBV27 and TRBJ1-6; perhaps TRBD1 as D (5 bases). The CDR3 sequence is CASSPSQGYNSPLHF. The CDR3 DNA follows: TGTGCCAGCAGTCCCTCCCAGGGATATAATTCACCCCTCCACTTT.